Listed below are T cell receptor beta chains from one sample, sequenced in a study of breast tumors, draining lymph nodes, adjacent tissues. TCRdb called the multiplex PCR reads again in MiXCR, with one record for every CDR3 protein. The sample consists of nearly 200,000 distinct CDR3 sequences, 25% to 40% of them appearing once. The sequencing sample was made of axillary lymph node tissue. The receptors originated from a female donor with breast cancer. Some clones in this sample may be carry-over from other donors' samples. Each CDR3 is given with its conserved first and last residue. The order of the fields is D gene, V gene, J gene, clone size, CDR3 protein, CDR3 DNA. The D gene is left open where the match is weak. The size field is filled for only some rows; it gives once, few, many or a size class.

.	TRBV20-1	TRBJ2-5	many	CSAIPWTAAEETQYF	TGCAGTGCTATCCCTTGGACAGCGGCGGAAGAGACCCAGTACTTC
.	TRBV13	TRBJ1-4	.	CASSLEAGKLFF	TGTGCCAGCAGCTTAGAAGCGGGAAAACTGTTTTTT
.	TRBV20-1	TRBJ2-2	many	CSARVFGITGELFF	TGCAGTGCTAGAGTATTCGGGATTACCGGGGAGCTGTTTTTT
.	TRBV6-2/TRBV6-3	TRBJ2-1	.	CASSPTPYNEQFF	TGTGCCAGCAGTCCGACTCCCTACAATGAGCAGTTCTTC
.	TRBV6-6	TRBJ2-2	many	CASSYSVGTKNTGELFF	TGTGCCAGCAGTTACTCGGTGGGGACCAAAAACACCGGGGAGCTGTTTTTT
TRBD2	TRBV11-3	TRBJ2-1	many	CASSRTSGAYNEQFF	TGTGCCAGCAGCAGGACTAGCGGGGCGTACAATGAGCAGTTCTTC
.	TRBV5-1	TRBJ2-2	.	CASSQIGRDYTGELFF	TGCGCCAGCAGCCAAATCGGACGGGATTACACCGGGGAGCTGTTTTTT
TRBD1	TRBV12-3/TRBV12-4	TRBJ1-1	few	CASSGQGARSAFF	TGTGCCAGCAGCGGACAGGGGGCGCGATCAGCTTTCTTT
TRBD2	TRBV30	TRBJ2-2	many	CAWSVRGSSGELFF	TGTGCCTGGAGTGTACGCGGGAGTTCAGGGGAGCTGTTTTTT
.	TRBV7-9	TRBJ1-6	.	CASSKDNVGSPLHF	TGTGCCAGCAGCAAAGACAACGTTGGGTCACCCCTCCACTTT
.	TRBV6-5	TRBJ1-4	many	CATERGIGEKLFF	TGTGCCACGGAACGGGGGATCGGTGAAAAACTGTTTTTT
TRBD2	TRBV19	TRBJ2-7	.	CASTLGGRGLGEQYF	TGTGCCAGTACCCTTGGTGGGAGGGGTCTGGGTGAGCAGTACTTC
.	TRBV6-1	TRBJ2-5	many	CASSPRGTLQGETQYF	TGTGCCAGCAGTCCCCGAGGGACACTCCAAGGGGAGACCCAGTACTTC